This T cell receptor (beta chain) was recorded in a study of OX40 agonist ivuxolimab in advanced cancers. TCRdb keeps only in-frame clones here, not all; method: immunoSEQ multiplex PCR. This sample carries about 70,000 clones, 86% of them seen once, and the ten largest clones take 6.9%. This clone was seen just once. Germline values: CDR1 SGHDN, CDR2 FVKESK. V lost 1 base, J lost 5 bases, and 10 bases stayed unmatched. This CDR3 contains 19 residues. This specimen was CD4+ or CD8+ T cells sorted from blood, taken in a trial of the OX40 agonist ivuxolimab. The rearrangement links TRBV14 to TRBJ2-1; 14 bases align to TRBD2. The clonotype comes from an adult with an advanced solid tumor such as melanoma, head and neck, liver or kidney cancer. As DNA, the CDR3 is TGTGCCAGCAGCCAAGCCGCCTCGACTAGCGGGAGGGCAGACAATGAGCAGTTCTTC. Protein: CASSQAASTSGRADNEQFF.